This T cell receptor beta chain was retrieved from a study of T cells in Graves' hyperthyroidism and ophthalmopathy. Study-wide results and caveats: Most thyroid clonotypes that were expanded above 0.001 also turned up in blood.

CDR1 SQVTM and CDR2 ANQGSEA come from the germline V gene. V was clipped by 7 bases and J by 5 bases, with 12 bases between them. The CDR3 consists of 11 residues. This clonotype was detected only a few times. The antigen remains unidentified. Regions amplified from RNA transcripts were the TCR beta CDR3 regions. The HTBI set primed first-round TCR CDR3 RT-PCR. TCRdb analysed the multiplex PCR reads with MiXCR anew, one entry per CDR3 protein. This repertoire shows 240,000 or so distinct CDR3 sequences, roughly 15% found once; its top ten account for around 30%. The chain joins TRBV29-1 to TRBJ2-7; D possibly corresponds to TRBD2 (6 bases). Sequenced: blood. The source of this sequence is a woman between 18 and 29 years old with Graves' ophthalmopathy. The CDR3 loop reads CSAGRSNEQYF. DNA of the CDR3: TGCAGCGCAGGGAGGTCGAACGAGCAGTACTTC.